This record looks at one T cell receptor beta chain sequence and its context. The specificity of this receptor is unknown. Base qualities are missing; no much larger clone stands one base away. These data come from a study of vaccination and CD4 T cells after COVID-19 (dated by TCRdb to 2021 to 2024). About the study as a whole: In the convalescent cohort there were six males and four females, among whom were two Hispanic individuals, seven Caucasians, two Asians and one multiracial person. Participants got two doses of the Pfizer-BioNTech BNT162b2 vaccine (n=8) or two doses of the Moderna mRNA-1273 vaccine (n=2). Post-COVID blood samples were collected from convalescent patients a median of around 96 days after diagnosis, with a range of about 30 to 170 days. The time from the second vaccine dose to post-vaccine blood sampling had a median of roughly 72 days and ranged from about 12 to 241 days. For stimulating the cultures, overlapping spike peptide pools were used, derived from SARS-CoV-2 as well as from the common cold coronaviruses HCoV-NL63, HCoV-OC43 and HCoV-229E. Control cultures used a CEFX viral epitope pool as positive control, an HIV-1 Nef peptide pool as negative control, or no peptide. The spike-specific CD4+ TCR repertoire was compared before and after mRNA vaccination in around ten COVID-19 convalescent patients and a few infection-naive healthy vaccine recipients. At the TCR clonotype level, an earlier paper using these donors assessed memory CD4+ T cell crossreactivity between SARS-CoV-2 and common cold coronavirus spike proteins. Findings and caveats that apply to the study as a whole: In convalescent patients, nearly all vaccine-specific clones (304 of 307) were found to be mono-reactive for SARS-CoV-2 spike rather than cross-reactive with common cold coronaviruses. In convalescent patients, a median about 90% of post-vaccine SARS-CoV-2-reactive clones were detected only after vaccination, and vaccine-specific priming was suggested by this finding. Although the median number of SARS-CoV-2-reactive clonotypes went up from roughly 20 after infection to 38 after vaccination, the increase was not significant. Relatively few convalescent patients were included in the study, and early timepoints after natural infection were not analyzed.

In the germline V gene, CDR1 corresponds to MNHNS and CDR2 to SASEGT. Measured from the cysteine to the phenylalanine, the CDR3 is 15 residues long. Only CDR3 DNA remains: 45 bases, in frame from the first base. Germline trimming amounts to 5 bases on V and 3 bases on J, with 5 as the count of junction bases outside the gene matches. Reading the label with the study, this specimen's treatment or condition is: roughly 10-day PBMC culture with coronavirus spike peptide pools or control peptides (ViraFEST assay). CD4+ T cells from unexposed donors were collected before the COVID-19 pandemic (2011-2018). The ViraFEST assay was used in the study, in which antigen-specific T cells were expanded with peptide pools and expanded clonotypes were subsequently identified by TCR sequencing. Each well held two million PBMCs cultured with approximately 10 ug/ml peptide pools in IMDM containing roughly 5% human AB serum and 9.5 to 10 IU/ml IL-2. Half of the culture medium was replaced with fresh IL-2-containing medium on days 3 and 7. Once the cells had been in culture for 9 to 10 days, the EasySep CD4+ T cell isolation kit was used to isolate CD4+ T cells by negative selection. As far as cell numbers permitted, CD4+ T cells from unexposed donors were tested for reactivity against SARS-CoV-2 S and N as well as four spike pools from common cold coronaviruses. Ficoll-Paque Plus gradient centrifugation was used to isolate PBMCs from whole blood, and the isolated PBMCs were then either used fresh or cryopreserved at -140C. In general, triplicate wells were set up for every culture condition. Leukapheresis product for the unexposed donors was purchased commercially.

To prepare the library, PCR was applied. DNA from cultured CD4+ T cells underwent TCR sequencing with the Oncomine TCR Beta short-read assay at the Johns Hopkins FTIC core. The QIAamp micro DNA kit was used to extract genomic DNA from the cultured CD4+ T cells. Oncomine TCR Beta libraries from cultured CD4+ T cells were pooled with unique dual indexes and sequenced on an Illumina iSeq 100. From the authors' description of their analysis: Non-productive sequences were filtered out, and CDR3s that did not start with C, did not end with F or W, or were shorter than 7 amino acids were discarded. The MANAFEST web application identified antigen-specific clonotypes by comparing peptide-stimulated wells against reference wells and other culture wells. Positive clones required FDR below 0.05, an odds ratio above 5, and productive frequency above 0.1% in at least two of three replicate wells. A clonotype was classed as cross-reactive if the clonotype showed significant expansion both in SARS-CoV-2 spike wells and in at least one common cold coronavirus spike condition. Using R version 3.6.1, CDR3 homology was evaluated through Levenshtein distances (stringdist) along with unrooted phylogenetic trees (ape). Using fastp trimming at Q25 and MiXCR clonotype assembly, TCRdb reanalyzed the public sequencing data and kept in-frame beta chains. A single entry per CDR3 protein holds the most common genes and DNA from its merged rows. The V and J calls were determined by TCRdb, not by the authors. The sample table holds 8,500 to 9,500 distinct CDR3 sequences, of which 38% were seen once. The ten top clones hold 20% to 30% of the sample.

The chain is assembled from TRBV6-1 and TRBJ2-7; TRBD2 agrees with 12 junctional bases. This clonotype was sampled from a human donor in good health. Material: CD4+ T cells from blood, cultured in vitro. The nucleotide sequence reads as follows: TGTGCCAGCAGTCCACTAGCGGGAGGTCTCTACGAGCAGTACTTC. Its amino acids are CASSPLAGGLYEQYF.